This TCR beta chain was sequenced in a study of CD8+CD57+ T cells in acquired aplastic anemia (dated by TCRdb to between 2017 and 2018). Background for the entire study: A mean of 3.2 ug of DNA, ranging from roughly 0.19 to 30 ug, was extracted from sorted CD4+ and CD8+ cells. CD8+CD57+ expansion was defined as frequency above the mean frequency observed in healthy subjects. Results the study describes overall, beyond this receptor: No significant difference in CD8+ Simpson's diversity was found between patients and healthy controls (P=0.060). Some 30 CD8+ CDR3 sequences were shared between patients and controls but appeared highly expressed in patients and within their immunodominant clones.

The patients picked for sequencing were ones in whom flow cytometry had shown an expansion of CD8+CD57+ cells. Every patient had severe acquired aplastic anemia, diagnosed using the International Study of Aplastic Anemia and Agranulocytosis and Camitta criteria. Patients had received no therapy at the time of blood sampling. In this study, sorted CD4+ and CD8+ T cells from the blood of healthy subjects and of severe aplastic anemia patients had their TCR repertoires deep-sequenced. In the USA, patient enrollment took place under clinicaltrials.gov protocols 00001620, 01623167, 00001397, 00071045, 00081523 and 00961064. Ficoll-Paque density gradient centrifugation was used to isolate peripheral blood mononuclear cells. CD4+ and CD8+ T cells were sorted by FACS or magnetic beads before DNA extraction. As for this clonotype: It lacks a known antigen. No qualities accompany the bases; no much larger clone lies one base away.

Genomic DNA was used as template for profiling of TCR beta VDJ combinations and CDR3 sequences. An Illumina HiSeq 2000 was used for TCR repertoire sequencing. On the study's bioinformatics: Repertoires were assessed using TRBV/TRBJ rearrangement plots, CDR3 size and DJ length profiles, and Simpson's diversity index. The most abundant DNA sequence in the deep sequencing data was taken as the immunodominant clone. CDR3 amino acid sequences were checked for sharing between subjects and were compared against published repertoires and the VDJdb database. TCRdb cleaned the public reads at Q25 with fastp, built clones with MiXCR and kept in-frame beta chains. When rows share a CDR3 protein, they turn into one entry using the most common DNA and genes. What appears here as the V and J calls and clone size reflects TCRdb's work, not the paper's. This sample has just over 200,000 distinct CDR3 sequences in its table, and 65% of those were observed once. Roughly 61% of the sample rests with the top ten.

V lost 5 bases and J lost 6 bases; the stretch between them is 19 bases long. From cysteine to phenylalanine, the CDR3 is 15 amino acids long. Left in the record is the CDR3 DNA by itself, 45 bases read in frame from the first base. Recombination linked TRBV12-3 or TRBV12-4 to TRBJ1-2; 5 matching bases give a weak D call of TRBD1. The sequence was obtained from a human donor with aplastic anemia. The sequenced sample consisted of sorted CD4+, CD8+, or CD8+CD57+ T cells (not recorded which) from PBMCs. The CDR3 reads CASSQDLNQGDGYTF. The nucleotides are TGTGCCAGCAGTCAAGACCTCAATCAGGGCGATGGCTACACCTTC.